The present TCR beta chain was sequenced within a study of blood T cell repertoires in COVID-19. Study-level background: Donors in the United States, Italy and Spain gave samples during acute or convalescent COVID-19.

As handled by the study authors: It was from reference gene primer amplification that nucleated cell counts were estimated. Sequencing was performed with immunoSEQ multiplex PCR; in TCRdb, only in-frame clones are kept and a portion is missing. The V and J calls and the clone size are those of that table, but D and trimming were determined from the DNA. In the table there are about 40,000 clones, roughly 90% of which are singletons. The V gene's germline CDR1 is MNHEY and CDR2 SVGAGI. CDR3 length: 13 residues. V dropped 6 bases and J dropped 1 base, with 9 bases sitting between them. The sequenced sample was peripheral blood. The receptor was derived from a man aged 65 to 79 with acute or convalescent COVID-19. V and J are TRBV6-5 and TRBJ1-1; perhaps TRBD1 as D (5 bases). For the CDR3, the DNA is TGTGCCAGCAGCCGGACAAGGAACACTGAAGCTTTCTTT. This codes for CASSRTRNTEAFF.